Below are 16 T cell receptor beta chains sequenced from a single sample in a study of shared clonotypes between healthy human individuals. The method was immunoSEQ multiplex PCR; TCRdb's version includes in-frame clones alone and lacks a portion of them. The table includes approximately 1.5 million clones, about 98.5% detected once. The specimen sequenced was naive CD4+ T cells sorted from blood. Specified subset: CD45RA+ positively selected. These receptors came from a young man in good health.

The chain joins TRBV18 to TRBJ2-1; 8 bases map to TRBD2. With 6 bases clipped from V and 4 bases from J, the junction kept 11 bases outside the gene matches. This CDR3 comprises 16 residues. CDR1 KGHSH and CDR2 LQKENI come from the germline V gene. CDR3 coding DNA: TGTGCCAGCTCTCAGAATTTAGCGGGAACGTACAATGAGCAGTTCTTC. This sequence encodes CASSQNLAGTYNEQFF.

This clone was seen only once. This chain joins TRBV27 and TRBJ1-2, with D perhaps matching TRBD1 (6 bases). V was clipped by 4 bases and J by 8 bases, with 23 bases between them. The germline gives CDR1 MNHEY, CDR2 SMNVEV (reference sequence). This CDR3 region has 16 residues. For the CDR3, the DNA is TGTGCCAGCAGTTCCCCCGGGAAGGCCAGGGGAGAAGGCTACACCTTC. Its protein is CASSSPGKARGEGYTF.

This sequence joins TRBV4-2 and TRBJ2-3; no definite D call. The V end lost 2 bases, the J end lost 0 bases, and 9 bases lay between the germline ends. Germline lookup yields CDR1 LGHNA and CDR2 YNFKEQ. The CDR3 has 15 residues. The CDR3 loop is CASSQLGGSTDTQYF. The CDR3 region has the DNA TGTGCCAGCAGCCAACTCGGCGGAAGCACAGATACGCAGTATTTT.

This chain connects TRBV9 to TRBJ2-5; D unresolved. This CDR3 has 14 residues. Germline V gene data show CDR1 as SGDLS and CDR2 as YYNGEE. The ends were cut back, 0 bases at V and 5 bases at J, with 11 bases in the middle. The CDR3 sequence is CASSVVGRWETQYF. In nucleotides, the CDR3 is TGTGCCAGCAGCGTAGTGGGCCGATGGGAGACCCAGTACTTC.

The chain links TRBV14 to TRBJ2-1; 7 nucleotides match TRBD1. The CDR3 covers 16 residues. In germline, CDR1 is SGHDN, CDR2 FVKESK. Trimming removed 4 bases from V and 9 bases from J; junction bases left unmatched: 15. The CDR3 DNA follows: TGTGCCAGCAGCCGGTTTGGCGAGGGACAGTCCACTGAGCAGTTCTTC. As protein: CASSRFGEGQSTEQFF.

The V call is TRBV7-3, the J call TRBJ2-5; D may be TRBD2 (6 bases). Germline CDR1 reads SGHTA; CDR2 reads FQGTGA. CDR3 length: 13 amino acids. The germline V and J ends were trimmed by 5 bases and 0 bases, with 7 bases remaining between them. The CDR3 loop reads CASSREYQETQYF. Written as DNA, the CDR3 is TGTGCCAGCAGCCGGGAGTACCAAGAGACCCAGTACTTC.

The rearrangement uses TRBV20-1 and TRBJ2-1; maybe TRBD2 (6 bases). Trimming pared 6 bases from V and 11 bases from J, leaving 11 bases between. The CDR3 contains 10 residues. Germline lookup yields CDR1 DFQATT and CDR2 SNEGSKA (reference sequence). CDR3 protein: CSAPGEKQFF. CDR3 in DNA: TGCAGTGCCCCGGGAGAGAAGCAGTTCTTC.

V usage is TRBV29-1 and J usage is TRBJ1-4; D possibly corresponds to TRBD1 (5 bases). The CDR3 runs to 15 residues. The V and J ends lost 4 bases and 2 bases respectively, with 14 bases between them. Per germline, CDR1 SQVTM and CDR2 ANQGSEA. The CDR3 DNA is TGCAGCGTTGGCGGAGGGGCGGTCACTAATGAAAAACTGTTTTTT. Its translation is CSVGGGAVTNEKLFF.

The V and J genes are TRBV14 and TRBJ2-1; possible D gene TRBD2, 5 bases. The CDR3 covers 13 residues. V was trimmed by 6 bases and J by 5 bases, leaving 11 bases between them. Germline CDR1 is SGHDN and CDR2 is FVKESK. Here the CDR3 DNA reads TGTGCCAGCAGTAATCTAGCCCACAATGAGCAGTTCTTC. It is translated as CASSNLAHNEQFF.

The chain combines TRBV9 with TRBJ2-3; D is unclear. CDR1 is SGDLS and CDR2 is YYNGEE in the germline V gene. Trimming stripped 4 bases from V and 0 bases from J, with 6 bases between. The CDR3 is made up of 13 amino acids. The DNA for the CDR3 is TGTGCCAGCAGCCAACCTAGCACAGATACGCAGTATTTT. Protein: CASSQPSTDTQYF.

The genes are TRBV6-4 and TRBJ2-2; 7 bases are a match to TRBD1. From germline, CDR1 is MRHNA and CDR2 SNTAGT. The junction had 16 bases not matched to a gene; V was cut back by 8 bases and J by 7 bases. This CDR3 comprises 16 residues. CDR3 in amino acids: CASRGRWTGLCGELFF. CDR3 DNA sequence: TGTGCCAGCCGGGGCAGATGGACAGGCCTGTGCGGGGAGCTGTTTTTT.

Comments on this clone: This same CDR3 is encoded by further DNA sequences in the sample. The chain's CDR3 is CASSFPYNEQFF. For the CDR3, the DNA is TGTGCCAGCAGTTTTCCCTACAATGAGCAGTTCTTC. This chain joins TRBV28 and TRBJ2-1; the D is unclear. Germline values: CDR1 MDHEN, CDR2 SYDVKM. The CDR3 totals 12 residues. Trimming removed 3 bases at V and 2 bases at J, with 2 bases between.

The table lists this clone with a count of one. This chain joins TRBV18 and TRBJ2-2; 11 nucleotides align to TRBD1. The CDR3 is 16 residues long. CDR1 is KGHSH and CDR2 is LQKENI in the germline V gene. Trimming took 3 bases from V and 5 from J; bases not matched to a gene: 5. The CDR3 spells CASSPRTGGVTGELFF. The CDR3 DNA reads as TGTGCCAGCTCACCCAGGACAGGGGGCGTTACCGGGGAGCTGTTTTTT.

The gene calls are TRBV30 and TRBJ2-6; the match to TRBD1 covers 7 bases. The CDR3 is 18 amino acids. Germline CDR1 GTSNPN, CDR2 SVGIG (reference sequence). Germline trimming cut 0 bases from V and 0 bases from J; bases unmatched to any gene: 8. The CDR3, as DNA: TGTGCCTGGAGTGTCCAGGCAGGGGGAGTCTCTGGGGCCAACGTCCTGACTTTC. As protein: CAWSVQAGGVSGANVLTF.

The chain is built from TRBV20-1 and TRBJ1-5, with D unclear. Germline-derived CDR1 and CDR2 are DFQATT and SNEGSKA (reference sequence). The germline V and J ends were trimmed by 4 bases and 10 bases, with 8 bases remaining between them. The CDR3 covers 10 residues. CDR3 bases: TGCAGTGCTACCAGCTCCCCCCAGCATTTT. Translated, it gives CSATSSPQHF.

This clone was seen just once. The chain joins TRBV14 to TRBJ1-4, with D hard to call. The CDR3 sequence is 15 residues long. V was cut by 0 bases and J by 2 bases, with 7 bases left in between. CDR1 SGHDN and CDR2 FVKESK come from the germline V gene. The CDR3, as DNA: TGTGCCAGCAGCCAAGATCTGGGTACTAATGAAAAACTGTTTTTT. Protein: CASSQDLGTNEKLFF. The full variable domain, its missing parts supplied by reference TRBV14 and TRBJ1-4, is EAGVTQFPSHSVIEKGQTVTLRCDPISGHDNLYWYRRVMGKEIKFLLHFVKESKQDESGMPNNRFLAERTGGTYSTLKVQPAELEDSGVYFCASSQDLGTNEKLFFGSGTQLSVL.